This TCR beta chain was captured in a study of spatial heterogeneity in lung cancer. General observations from the study: One measure, the expanded intratumoral alpha and beta TCR count, tracked tumor mutation counts.

TCRdb ran MiXCR on the 5' RACE reads and lists one entry per CDR3 protein. Altogether about 13,000 distinct CDR3 sequences are present, roughly 5% being singletons, with the ten largest covering approximately 25%. This clonotype was detected many times. The target antigen is unknown. The V gene lost 1 base and the J gene lost 3 bases, with 16 bases spanning the gap. This CDR3 has 16 residues. CDR1 SEHNR and CDR2 FQNEAQ come from the germline V gene (reference sequence). Time point indicated: sample taken at primary tumor resection. This clonotype was sampled from a male donor with early-stage non-small cell lung cancer. This material consisted of lung tumor tissue, taken at surgery. The V call is TRBV7-9, the J call TRBJ2-7, with a tentative D call TRBD1 (6 bases). The CDR3 DNA reads as TGTGCCAGCAGCTTAGGACATCACGGGACACGCTACGAGCAGTACTTC. It encodes CASSLGHHGTRYEQYF.